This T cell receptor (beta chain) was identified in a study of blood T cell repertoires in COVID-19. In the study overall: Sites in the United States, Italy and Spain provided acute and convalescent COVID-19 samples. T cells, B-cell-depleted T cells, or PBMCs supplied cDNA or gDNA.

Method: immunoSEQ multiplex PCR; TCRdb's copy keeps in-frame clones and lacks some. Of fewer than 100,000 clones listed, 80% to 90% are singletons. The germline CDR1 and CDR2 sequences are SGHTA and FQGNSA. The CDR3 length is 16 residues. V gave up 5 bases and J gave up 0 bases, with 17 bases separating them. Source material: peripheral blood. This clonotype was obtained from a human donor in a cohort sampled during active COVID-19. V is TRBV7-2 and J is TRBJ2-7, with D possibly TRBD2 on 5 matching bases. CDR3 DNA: TGTGCCAGCAGCCTACCCACCGCGGGCCACTCCTACGAGCAGTACTTC. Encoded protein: CASSLPTAGHSYEQYF.